Following are 28 T cell receptor beta chains from one sample sequenced in a study of shared clonotypes between healthy human individuals. The assay was immunoSEQ multiplex PCR, and TCRdb's table has in-frame clones only and misses some. The sample holds 980,000 or so clones; 60% to 85% are singletons and the top ten take roughly 1.5%. Input material: memory CD4+ T cells sorted from blood. Described subset: CD45RA-negative fraction. These receptors all stem from a man younger than 35 in good health.

The V call is TRBV5-1, the J call TRBJ1-1; D unclear. The germline V gene has CDR1 SGHRS and CDR2 YFSETQ. This CDR3 region has 15 residues. V lost 3 bases to trimming and J lost 1 base, with 13 bases between them. The CDR3 DNA is TGCGCCAGCAGCTCGATCCCGGATCCGAACACTGAAGCTTTCTTT. It specifies CASSSIPDPNTEAFF. Using reference TRBV5-1 and TRBJ1-1 for the parts outside the CDR3, the full variable domain is KAGVTQTPRYLIKTRGQQVTLSCSPISGHRSVSWYQQTPGQGLQFLFEYFSETQRNKGNFPGRFSGRQFSNSRSEMNVSTLELGDSALYLCASSSIPDPNTEAFFGQGTRLTVV.

V is TRBV6-5 and J is TRBJ1-1; unclear D gene. The CDR3 runs 13 residues. V was shortened by 0 bases and J by 11 bases, with 13 bases between the two germline ends. Germline-derived CDR1 and CDR2 are MNHEY and SVGAGI. CDR3 residues: CASSYSGFSWAFF. The CDR3 DNA reads TGTGCCAGCAGTTACTCGGGTTTCTCCTGGGCTTTCTTT.

The sample holds a few counts of this clone. J is TRBJ1-2 and V is TRBV28, with TRBD1 matching 9 bases. The CDR3 is made up of 14 amino acids. CDR1 is MDHEN and CDR2 is SYDVKM in the germline V gene. The junction had 5 bases not matched to a gene; V was cut back by 2 bases and J by 7 bases. The CDR3 nucleotides are TGTGCCAGCAGTTTAGGACAGGGGATCCGTGGCTACACCTTC. Amino acids: CASSLGQGIRGYTF.

This clone was detected only a few times. The V gene is TRBV5-1, the J gene TRBJ2-1; 12 bases fit TRBD1. Germline lookup yields CDR1 SGHRS and CDR2 YFSETQ. CDR3 length equals 14 residues. Trimming took 5 bases from V and 9 from J; bases not matched to a gene: 6. CDR3 DNA: TGCGCCAGCAGGGGACAGGGGGCTAGTTTTGAGCAGTTCTTC. Protein: CASRGQGASFEQFF.

In the case of this clone: Other DNA variants within this sample encode the same CDR3. The chain couples TRBV5-1 to TRBJ1-5, with D uncertain. This CDR3 comprises 15 residues. CDR1 is SGHRS, CDR2 YFSETQ, per germline. Between the trimmed V and J ends, which lost 0 bases and 0 bases, there was a span of 7 bases. The CDR3 sequence is CASSLGGSSNQPQHF. CDR3 nucleotides: TGCGCCAGCAGCTTGGGCGGTTCTAGCAATCAGCCCCAGCATTTT.

The rearrangement joins TRBV11-2 to TRBJ1-1, with a possible D match to TRBD1 (5 bases). The CDR3 spans 16 residues. Trimming stripped 6 bases from V and 0 bases from J, with 17 bases between. The germline CDR1 and CDR2 sequences are SGHAT and FQNNGV. The CDR3 nucleotides are TGTGCCAGCAGGCCGGCGGGGGATAGGGTGAACACTGAAGCTTTCTTT. It translates to CASRPAGDRVNTEAFF.

V gene TRBV5-4 combines with J gene TRBJ2-5, with 8 bases lining up with TRBD2. After removal of 0 bases from V and 5 bases from J, the junction contained 3 bases not matched to a gene. The germline CDR1 and CDR2 sequences are SGHNT and YYREEE (reference sequence). The CDR3 spans 14 residues. For the CDR3, the DNA is TGTGCCAGCAGCTTGGCTAGCGGGCGGGAGACCCAGTACTTC. Translating it yields CASSLASGRETQYF.

This clone was seen only a few times. The chain uses TRBV6-5 and TRBJ2-1, with TRBD2 identical over 8 bases. The ends lost 5 bases at V and 5 bases at J; junction bases unmatched: 5. The CDR3 covers 14 residues. Germline values: CDR1 MNHEY, CDR2 SVGAGI. In DNA form, the CDR3 reads TGTGCCAGCAGTGCCGCGGGGGGACACAATGAGCAGTTCTTC. Translating gives CASSAAGGHNEQFF.

The chain employs TRBV9 and TRBJ1-3, with a possible D match to TRBD1 (6 bases). Trimming removed 1 base at V and 0 bases at J, with 14 bases between. The CDR3 is 17 amino acids. Germline-derived CDR1 and CDR2 are SGDLS and YYNGEE. The DNA for the CDR3 is TGTGCCAGCAGCGTACGGTCGACAGGCTACTCTGGAAACACCATATATTTT. This codes for CASSVRSTGYSGNTIYF. Full variable domain (outside the CDR3, taken from reference TRBV9 and TRBJ1-3): DSGVTQTPKHLITATGQRVTLRCSPRSGDLSVYWYQQSLDQGLQFLIQYYNGEERAKGNILERFSAQQFPDLHSELNLSSLELGDSALYFCASSVRSTGYSGNTIYFGEGSWLTVV.

The chain has TRBV7-2 and TRBJ1-6; no reliable D call. Germline V gene sequence: CDR1 SGHTA, CDR2 FQGNSA. V lost 1 base to trimming and J lost 9 bases, with 13 bases between them. The CDR3 contains 15 residues. The CDR3 DNA reads TGTGCCAGCAGCTTAGTACTCGGGCCGACTTCACCCCTCCACTTT. This sequence encodes CASSLVLGPTSPLHF.

The V call is TRBV7-2, the J call TRBJ1-6, with no clear D. The germline V and J ends were trimmed by 4 bases and 0 bases, with 4 bases remaining between them. Germline CDR1 SGHTA, CDR2 FQGNSA. The CDR3 length is 14 residues. CDR3: CASSSSSYNSPLHF. The CDR3 nucleotides are TGTGCCAGCAGCTCGAGCTCCTATAATTCACCCCTCCACTTT. The full variable domain, in which reference TRBV7-2 and TRBJ1-6 provide the parts outside the CDR3, is GAGVSQSPSNKVTEKGKDVELRCDPISGHTALYWYRQSLGQGLEFLIYFQGNSAPDKSGLPSDRFSAERTGGSVSTLTIQRTQQEDSAVYLCASSSSSYNSPLHFGNGTRLTVT.

This clone was seen only once. The gene calls are TRBV9 and TRBJ1-4, with a weak D call TRBD1 (6 bases). This CDR3 is 15 amino acids long. The ends were cut back, 3 bases at V and 3 bases at J, with 12 bases in the middle. Per germline, CDR1 SGDLS and CDR2 YYNGEE. Written as DNA, the CDR3 is TGTGCCAGCAGCGAGTCAGGGGTGGCTAATGAAAAACTGTTTTTT. Translation gives CASSESGVANEKLFF.

The chain's CDR3 is CASSPVSANYGYTF. The CDR3 DNA is TGTGCCAGCTCACCGGTCTCAGCTAACTATGGCTACACCTTC. The chain is built from TRBV18 and TRBJ1-2; no reliable D call. CDR1 and CDR2 (germline): KGHSH, LQKENI. The CDR3 is made up of 14 amino acids. The V end was cut by 3 bases, the J end by 0 bases, with 8 bases between.

The V gene is TRBV28, the J gene TRBJ2-7, with D perhaps given as TRBD1 or TRBD2 (5 bases each). CDR1 MDHEN and CDR2 SYDVKM come from the germline V gene. The CDR3 extends over 15 amino acids. The V end was cut by 4 bases, the J end by 4 bases, with 17 bases between. The CDR3 sequence: CASSSRSLGVYEQYF. CDR3 sequence (DNA): TGTGCCAGCAGTTCTAGGTCCTTGGGGGTTTACGAGCAGTACTTC.

The CDR3 spells CASSGGSGRGGDTQYF. The CDR3 nucleotides read TGTGCCAGCAGTGGAGGGAGCGGGAGAGGCGGAGATACGCAGTATTTT. The chain has TRBV2 and TRBJ2-3, with 8 bases identical to TRBD2. V shed 4 bases and J 5 bases; nucleotides not matched to a gene: 11. CDR3 length equals 16 residues. Germline CDR1 and CDR2: SNHLY and FYNNEI.

This clone appeared many times. Germline and junction disagree at one end, which may indicate a read error. This chain uses TRBV7-7 with TRBJ2-1; 7 nucleotides match TRBD1. The CDR3 contains 13 residues. Germline V lookup: CDR1 SSHAT, CDR2 FNYEAQ (reference sequence). CDR3 region: CASSSNRGNEQFF. In nucleotides, the CDR3 is TGTGCTAGCAGCTCGAACAGGGGCAATGAGCAGTTCTTC.

The chain carries TRBV14 and TRBJ2-2; TRBD1 agrees at 9 bases. This CDR3 spans 15 amino acids. After removal of 4 bases from V and 12 bases from J, the junction contained 12 bases not matched to a gene. The germline V gene encodes CDR1 SGHDN and CDR2 FVKESK. CDR3 loop: CASSLRGTGNSKLFF. The CDR3, as DNA: TGTGCCAGCAGCCTTCGAGGGACAGGGAATTCGAAGCTGTTTTTT.

The V and J genes are TRBV19 and TRBJ1-6; 9 nucleotides align to TRBD1. The CDR3 consists of 15 residues. Per the germline V gene, CDR1 is LNHDA and CDR2 is SQIVND (reference sequence). V dropped 10 bases and J dropped 9; count of bases not matched to a gene: 13. The CDR3 loop reads CATNSRGQGTSPLHF. CDR3 nucleotides: TGTGCCACCAATTCCCGGGGACAGGGTACTTCACCCCTCCACTTT.

CDR3 amino acids: CASSLSLRPYEQYF. The CDR3 nucleotides read TGTGCCAGCAGTTTATCACTTCGGCCCTACGAGCAGTACTTC. This chain joins TRBV27 and TRBJ2-7; D is unclear. V lost 0 bases to trimming and J lost 2 bases, with 8 bases between them. The CDR3 is 14 amino acids. Germline V gene lookup returns CDR1 MNHEY and CDR2 SMNVEV (reference sequence).

The rearrangement uses TRBV14 and TRBJ2-7, with 9 bases fitting TRBD1. The germline V gene has CDR1 SGHDN and CDR2 FVKESK. Trimming at V came to 4 bases and at J to 0 bases, leaving 4 bases not matched to a gene. CDR3 length equals 15 residues. Here the CDR3 reads CASSRPGQGSYEQYF. The CDR3 nucleotides read TGTGCCAGCAGCCGACCGGGACAGGGCTCCTACGAGCAGTACTTC.

The rearrangement joins TRBV11-2 to TRBJ2-3, with 15 positions matching TRBD2. The V segment lost 4 bases and the J segment 0 bases; nucleotides outside the gene matches: 5. This CDR3 has 18 amino acids. Germline CDR1 and CDR2: SGHAT and FQNNGV. CDR3 nucleotides: TGTGCCAGCAGCTCGGGACTAGCGGGGGGCGGTAGCACAGATACGCAGTATTTT. It encodes CASSSGLAGGGSTDTQYF.

The chain couples TRBV7-9 to TRBJ2-5; TRBD2 matches at 9 bases. CDR3 size: 17 residues. Germline CDR1 SEHNR, CDR2 FQNEAQ (reference sequence). The V segment lost 7 bases and the J segment 2 bases; nucleotides outside the gene matches: 14. CDR3 residues: CASTPKAGGPRQETQYF. CDR3 sequence (DNA): TGTGCCAGCACCCCGAAGGCGGGGGGGCCGCGGCAAGAGACCCAGTACTTC.

The rearrangement uses TRBV11-2 and TRBJ2-1; no clear D. This CDR3 comprises 14 residues. V was clipped by 5 bases and J by 3 bases, with 11 bases between them. Germline V gives CDR1 SGHAT, CDR2 FQNNGV. The CDR3 sequence is CASSLDSLYNEQFF. The CDR3 DNA is TGTGCCAGCAGCCTTGACTCCCTCTACAATGAGCAGTTCTTC. The variable domain in full, completed from reference TRBV11-2 and TRBJ2-1, reads EAGVAQSPRYKIIEKRQSVAFWCNPISGHATLYWYQQILGQGPKLLIQFQNNGVVDDSQLPKDRFSAERLKGVDSTLKIQPAKLEDSAVYLCASSLDSLYNEQFFGPGTRLTVL.

V gene TRBV5-1 combines with J gene TRBJ2-1, with 7 bases identical to TRBD1. The CDR3 is 14 amino acids. The J segment lost 8 bases and the V segment lost 7 bases, leaving 12 bases of the junction unmatched. The germline V gene has CDR1 SGHRS and CDR2 YFSETQ. CDR3 amino acids: CASGSTGLKHEQFF. In DNA form, the CDR3 reads TGCGCCAGCGGCTCGACAGGGTTAAAGCATGAGCAGTTCTTC.

The chain combines TRBV5-1 with TRBJ2-1; a possible D gene is TRBD2 (5 bases). The germline V and J ends were trimmed by 0 bases and 5 bases, with 9 bases remaining between them. The CDR3 totals 14 residues. In germline, CDR1 is SGHRS, CDR2 YFSETQ. The CDR3 here is CASSLVLANNEQFF. In DNA form, the CDR3 reads TGCGCCAGCAGCTTGGTTCTAGCCAACAATGAGCAGTTCTTC.

The V call is TRBV7-9, the J call TRBJ1-2, with a possible D match to TRBD1 (5 bases). The germline CDR1 and CDR2 sequences are SEHNR and FQNEAQ (reference sequence). The CDR3 is 13 amino acids. Trimming left V 5 bases short and J 4 bases short, with 11 bases between. Here the CDR3 reads CASSPQGPYGYTF. The CDR3 nucleotides read TGTGCCAGCAGCCCCCAGGGTCCCTATGGCTACACCTTC.

The rearrangement joins TRBV18 to TRBJ2-7, with 7 bases lining up with TRBD1. The germline V gene encodes CDR1 KGHSH and CDR2 LQKENI. CDR3 length: 13 amino acids. Trimming removed 0 bases from V and 6 bases from J; junction bases left unmatched: 2. CDR3 protein: CASSPPPGGEQYF. CDR3 in DNA: TGTGCCAGCTCACCACCTCCAGGGGGCGAGCAGTACTTC.

CDR3 amino acids: CASSYLDRGYGYTF. In nucleotides, the CDR3 is TGTGCCAGCAGTTACCTGGACAGGGGGTATGGCTACACCTTC. This chain links TRBV6-5 with TRBJ1-2; 10 bases are a match to TRBD1. The germline V gene has CDR1 MNHEY and CDR2 SVGAGI. J was trimmed by 5 bases and V by 2 bases; bases with no gene match: 2. CDR3 size: 14 residues.